This note documents a single TCR beta chain sequence. Trimming removed 4 bases from V and 7 bases from J, with 34 bases in between. This CDR3 has 20 residues. CDR1 LGHDT and CDR2 YNNKEL come from the germline V gene (reference sequence). This entry belongs to a study of blood T cell repertoires in COVID-19. Study-level information: COVID-19 samples from acute and convalescent phases originated in the United States, Italy and Spain. T cells, B-cell-depleted T cells, or PBMCs provided the cDNA or gDNA that served as material.

The authors' processing: The assay estimated nucleated cells by amplifying reference gene primers. The method was immunoSEQ multiplex PCR; TCRdb's version includes in-frame clones alone and lacks a portion of them. The DNA was the basis for D and trimming; V, J and clone size are from that table. The data show approximately 89,000 clones, with 75% to 90% seen just once and under 20% held by the top ten. This chain uses TRBV3-1 (or the pseudogene TRBV3-2) with TRBJ1-2, with D unresolved. The specimen was peripheral blood. The source of this sequence is a human donor in a cohort sampled during active COVID-19. The CDR3, as DNA: TGTGCCAGCAGCCGGCAACCCTACGGCGCGGCCCGGGATTCGCCTAGTGGCTACACCTTC. Amino acid sequence: CASSRQPYGAARDSPSGYTF.